These T cell receptor beta chains were read from a single sample in a study of low-dose radiotherapy and immunotherapy resistance in tumors. TCRdb recomputed calls from the reads with MiXCR, one row per CDR3 protein. The sample has 70,000 to 90,000 distinct CDR3 sequences; around 17% are singletons. The sequencing here drew on PBMCs, taken before treatment. The receptors derive from a male donor with prostate cancer. The CDR3 runs from the conserved cysteine through the conserved F or W. D genes are given only for firm matches. Some rows have no size entry. The others give once, few or many, or a class for an expanded clone.

d_call	v_call	j_call	clone_size	cdr3_nt	cdr3_aa
TRBD1	TRBV20-1	TRBJ2-7	many	TGCAGTGCTAGAGGGCTACAGGGGTACTACGAGCAGTACTTC	CSARGLQGYYEQYF
TRBD1	TRBV2	TRBJ2-2	many	TGTGCCAGCAGTTTGGGACAGGGATACACCGGGGAGCTGTTTTTT	CASSLGQGYTGELFF
NA	TRBV20-1	TRBJ2-1	NA	TGCAGTGCTAGACCCGACCATGAGCAGTTCTTC	CSARPDHEQFF
NA	TRBV6-2/TRBV6-3	TRBJ1-5	NA	TGTGCCAGCAGTGAGCAGGGAGGCCTTCAGCCCCAGCATTTT	CASSEQGGLQPQHF
NA	TRBV19	TRBJ2-2	many	TGTGCCAGTAGTATGAGGGGCGCAGGCACCGGGGAGCTGTTTTTT	CASSMRGAGTGELFF
NA	TRBV2	TRBJ2-3	NA	TGTGCCAGCCGTGGTGGCTGGGGTGCGACAGATACGCAGTATTTT	CASRGGWGATDTQYF
NA	TRBV18	TRBJ2-5	many	TGTGCCAGCTCACAGGACCAAGCTAGGGAGACCCAGTACTTC	CASSQDQARETQYF
TRBD1	TRBV10-3	TRBJ2-1	NA	TGTGCCATCTCTCCTGACAGGGGACGCAACAATGAGCAGTTCTTC	CAISPDRGRNNEQFF
TRBD1	TRBV14	TRBJ2-7	many	TGTGCCAGCAGCCGAACCGGGACAGGGGCCGAGCAGTACTTC	CASSRTGTGAEQYF
NA	TRBV2	TRBJ2-7	many	TGTGCCAGCAGCCACCGGGACACCGACTACGAGCAGTACTTC	CASSHRDTDYEQYF
NA	TRBV3-1	TRBJ2-3	many	TGTGCCAGCAGCCGTGAGGGGGGGGGGGGCGCAGATACGCAGTATTTT	CASSREGGGGADTQYF
NA	TRBV11-2	TRBJ2-5	many	TGTGCCAGCAGCCCACTGCTGGAGACCCAGTACTTC	CASSPLLETQYF
NA	TRBV2	TRBJ1-6	many	TGTGCCAGCGGGACGGGGTATAATTCACCCCTCCACTTT	CASGTGYNSPLHF
TRBD1	TRBV12-3/TRBV12-4	TRBJ2-2	many	TGTGCCAGCAGCACCGGGACAGACCCCACTTATTCGAACACCGGGGAGCTGTTTTTT	CASSTGTDPTYSNTGELFF
NA	TRBV5-6	TRBJ2-2	many	TGTGCCAGCAGCTTGGTGGGGAGGGAGCTGTTTTTT	CASSLVGRELFF
TRBD1	TRBV20-1	TRBJ2-3	many	TGCAGTGCCCACAAGCCAGGGGGCCCAGATACGCAGTATTTT	CSAHKPGGPDTQYF
TRBD1	TRBV7-9	TRBJ2-4	many	TGTGCCAGCAGCCCCCTTCTCCGACAGGGGAGACCCAAAAACATTCAGTACTTC	CASSPLLRQGRPKNIQYF
NA	TRBV2	TRBJ1-6	many	TGTGCCAGCAGGGGAGCCTCTAATTCACCCCTCCACTTT	CASRGASNSPLHF
NA	TRBV18	TRBJ2-2	many	TGTGCCAGCTCACCGGGAGCGACTGGGACCGGGGAGCTGTTTTTT	CASSPGATGTGELFF
NA	TRBV10-3	TRBJ2-2	many	TGTGCCATCAGTGATGAGGGAAGCACCGGGGAGCTGTTTTTT	CAISDEGSTGELFF
TRBD2	TRBV7-2	TRBJ2-7	many	TGTGCCAGCAGCCTCCGACTAGCGGGGAGTTACGAGCAGTACTTC	CASSLRLAGSYEQYF
NA	TRBV5-1	TRBJ2-1	many	TGCGCCAGCAGCTTGCTTAATCCCTACAATGAGCAGTTCTTC	CASSLLNPYNEQFF
NA	TRBV27	TRBJ1-1	many	TGTGCCAGCAGTGGACCGAGGACTGAAGCTTTCTTT	CASSGPRTEAFF
NA	TRBV12-3/TRBV12-4	TRBJ1-1	many	TGTGCCAGCAGTTTAGATACTACCATGAACACTGAAGCTTTCTTT	CASSLDTTMNTEAFF
NA	TRBV20-1	TRBJ2-3	many	TGCAGTGCCAGCCCCCCGGGCTTTTCGGATACGCAGTATTTT	CSASPPGFSDTQYF
TRBD1	TRBV10-3	TRBJ2-7	many	TGTGCCATCAGTGAGGGACAGGGGGCCCCCTACGAGCAGTACTTC	CAISEGQGAPYEQYF
TRBD2	TRBV5-8	TRBJ2-1	many	TGTGCCAGCAGCTTTGAAGCGGGGGGCCCCAGGGATGAGCAGTTCTTC	CASSFEAGGPRDEQFF
NA	TRBV2	TRBJ2-5	medium-sized	TGTGCCAGCAGAGCTAGCAACCCTGGGACCCAGTACTTC	CASRASNPGTQYF
NA	TRBV9	TRBJ1-2	many	TGTGCCAGCAGCGGGGACCTTGGCGCGGGGGACTATGGCTACACCTTC	CASSGDLGAGDYGYTF
NA	TRBV6-5	TRBJ2-3	many	TGTGCCAGCAGGGTCCCGGGACATCGCACAGATACGCAGTATTTT	CASRVPGHRTDTQYF
NA	TRBV20-1	TRBJ1-5	many	TGCAGTGCTAGAGATCGCGGAAGGGGCAATCAGCCCCAGCATTTT	CSARDRGRGNQPQHF
TRBD2	TRBV4-2	TRBJ2-7	many	TGTGCCAGCAGCCGGAGTGGAGGGACTAGCGGGGAATTCTCCTACGAGCAGTACTTC	CASSRSGGTSGEFSYEQYF
NA	TRBV20-1	TRBJ1-2	many	TGCAGTGCCTACGTTGGGGGTAACTATGGCTACACCTTC	CSAYVGGNYGYTF
NA	TRBV6-2/TRBV6-3	TRBJ2-7	many	TGTGCCAGCAGTTACCAATACGTACTCTACGAGCAGTACTTC	CASSYQYVLYEQYF
NA	TRBV29-1	TRBJ2-7	many	TGCAGCGTTGAGGGGACCCCTGAGCAGTACTTC	CSVEGTPEQYF
TRBD1	TRBV19	TRBJ1-5	NA	TGTGCCAGTAGTCCTATGGGACAGGGATTCAGCAATCAGCCCCAGCATTTT	CASSPMGQGFSNQPQHF
NA	TRBV19	TRBJ2-7	many	TGTGCCAGTAGTATAGATCTGGGGTCCATGGAGCAGTACTTC	CASSIDLGSMEQYF
TRBD2	TRBV20-1	TRBJ2-2	many	TGCAGTGCTAGAGTGCGGGGGGGGGGCACCGGGGAGCTGTTTTTT	CSARVRGGGTGELFF
NA	TRBV10-2	TRBJ2-7	many	TGCGCCAGCTGGGCGGCCTACGAGCAGTACTTC	CASWAAYEQYF
NA	TRBV6-5	TRBJ1-6	many	TGTGCCAGCAGCCGGATAAACTCCTATAATTCACCCCTCCACTTT	CASSRINSYNSPLHF
NA	TRBV4-2	TRBJ1-2	many	TGTGCCAGCAGCCAAGATGGTGGGACGGACTATGGCTACACCTTC	CASSQDGGTDYGYTF
TRBD1	TRBV7-6	TRBJ1-3	many	TGTGCCAGCAGCCCCAGGGACAGGGGAGGTGGAAACACCATATATTTT	CASSPRDRGGGNTIYF
NA	TRBV13	TRBJ1-1	few	TGTGCCAGCACGTCGGGGCAGAGCACTGAAGCTTTCTTT	CASTSGQSTEAFF
TRBD1	TRBV24-1	TRBJ2-3	many	TGTGCCACCAGTGACAGACAGGGGAGCACAGATACGCAGTATTTT	CATSDRQGSTDTQYF
NA	TRBV5-1	TRBJ2-7	once	TGCGCCAGCAGCTTGAGCGGGCTCAATGAGCAGTACTTC	CASSLSGLNEQYF
NA	TRBV4-1	TRBJ2-5	many	TGCGCCAGCAGCCAGGCAGGGACCCAAGAGACCCAGTACTTC	CASSQAGTQETQYF
TRBD2	TRBV29-1	TRBJ2-3	many	TGCAGCGTCATCCCGTCGCGGGGGGGAAGCACAGATACGCAGTATTTT	CSVIPSRGGSTDTQYF
NA	TRBV20-1	TRBJ2-5	NA	TGCAGTGCTAGAAGCGAATTTGGGCCCGAGACCCAGTACTTC	CSARSEFGPETQYF
TRBD2	TRBV11-1	TRBJ2-1	many	TGTGCCAGCAGCTTAGGTGCGGGGGGCGATGAGCAGTTCTTC	CASSLGAGGDEQFF
NA	TRBV7-2	TRBJ2-5	many	TGTGCCAGCAGCCTACGTATCGGTCAAGAGACCCAGTACTTC	CASSLRIGQETQYF
NA	TRBV6-2/TRBV6-3	TRBJ2-1	many	TGTGCCAGCAGTGCGGGGTACAATGAGCAGTTCTTC	CASSAGYNEQFF
NA	TRBV11-2	TRBJ2-1	many	TGTGCCAGCAGCTTAGATCGGAACAATGAGCAGTTCTTC	CASSLDRNNEQFF
TRBD1	TRBV10-3	TRBJ2-7	many	TGTGCCATCAGTGAGGGACAGGGGAGCTACGAGCAGTACTTC	CAISEGQGSYEQYF
TRBD1	TRBV20-1	TRBJ1-2	many	TGCAGTGCCGGACAGGGGGCCTCCTATGGCTACACCTTC	CSAGQGASYGYTF